This paragraph covers one TCR beta chain sequence. Antigen specificity is unknown. Germline CDR1 and CDR2: SGHNT and YENEEA. After removal of 5 bases from V and 4 bases from J, the junction contained 8 bases not matched to a gene. This CDR3 region has 15 residues. The donors were part of the validation cohort, which consisted of under 150 subjects and was separate from the first cohort of 600 to 850 subjects. This sample stems from a study of cytomegalovirus exposure and HLA in healthy donors. Whole-study findings and limits: A list of 150 or so TCR beta chains associated with cytomegalovirus was given.

TCRdb's table, derived via immunoSEQ multiplex PCR, lists solely in-frame clones and lacks some. The sample gives approximately 120,000 clones, 89% of which show up once; around 1.1% is in the top ten. This chain joins TRBV11-3 and TRBJ2-7; TRBD1 matches 10 bases. The specimen sequenced was PBMCs. This receptor was taken from a woman aged 18 to 35 in good health and CMV-seronegative. As DNA, the CDR3 is TGTGCCAGCAGCCTCGGGACAGGGGTTGAATACGAGCAGTACTTC. It translates to CASSLGTGVEYEQYF. The whole variable domain, remainder taken from reference TRBV11-3 and TRBJ2-7, is EAGVVQSPRYKIIEKKQPVAFWCNPISGHNTLYWYLQNLGQGPELLIRYENEEAVDDSQLPKDRFSAERLKGVDSTLKIQPAELGDSAVYLCASSLGTGVEYEQYFGPGTRLTVT.